The 25 T cell receptor beta chains reported below all come from one sample, sequenced in a study of HIV-infected children after antiretroviral therapy interruption. Unique molecular identifiers were included in an RNA-based 3' RACE TCR library. TCRdb recomputed calls from the 3' RACE reads with MiXCR, one row per CDR3 protein. The sample records about 89,000 distinct CDR3 sequences, about 6.9% being singletons. As to treatment: PENTA 11 planned treatment interruption arm or continuous ART arm. The sequenced sample was CD45RA+ CD4+ T cells from PBMCs, pooled from several time points, obtained from a donor given antiretroviral therapy, either interrupted or continuous. The sample's subset: naive CD4+ CD45RA+ CD45RO- T cells. These TCRs come from a pool of human donors with HIV.

This clonotype was observed many times. V and J are TRBV20-1 and TRBJ2-7; 11 positions match TRBD2. The CDR3 consists of 18 residues. The germline gives CDR1 DFQATT, CDR2 SNEGSKA (reference sequence). J was trimmed by 4 bases and V by 0 bases; bases with no gene match: 14. The CDR3 region has the DNA TGCAGTGCTAGAGAGCCCAGGCCCGGACTAGCGGGCCGGTACGAGCAGTACTTC. Encoded protein: CSAREPRPGLAGRYEQYF.

This clonotype occurred many times. The chain uses TRBV7-9 and TRBJ1-1; 7 nucleotides agree with TRBD1. Per the germline V gene, CDR1 is SEHNR and CDR2 is FQNEAQ (reference sequence). V was clipped by 3 bases and J by 1 base; unmatched bases: 8. The length of the CDR3 is 16 residues. The CDR3 here is CASSFRTGLRNTEAFF. For the CDR3, the DNA is TGTGCCAGCAGCTTCAGGACAGGACTGAGGAACACTGAAGCTTTCTTT.

This clonotype has more than one count but fewer than ten. The gene calls are TRBV20-1 and TRBJ2-7; D perhaps matches TRBD1 (6 bases). Trimming took 1 base from V and 0 from J, leaving 13 bases between them. Per germline, CDR1 DFQATT and CDR2 SNEGSKA (reference sequence). This CDR3 contains 15 residues. In DNA, the CDR3 is TGCAGTGCTAGAGTCGGACAGTCAAACTCCTACGAGCAGTACTTC. Translation: CSARVGQSNSYEQYF.

There are many counts of this clonotype. The chain uses TRBV12-3 or TRBV12-4 and TRBJ1-2; D not resolved. V lost 6 bases, J lost 4 bases, and 12 bases lay in between. The CDR3 runs to 13 residues. The CDR3: CASSPETFYGYTF. The DNA of the CDR3 is TGTGCCAGCAGCCCTGAGACATTCTATGGCTACACCTTC.

V is TRBV30 and J is TRBJ2-7; 9 bases map to TRBD1. V lost 8 bases to trimming and J lost 3 bases; unmatched junction nucleotides: 5. This CDR3 contains 12 residues. Per the germline V gene, CDR1 is GTSNPN and CDR2 is SVGIG (reference sequence). The DNA of the CDR3 is TGTGCCGGGTGGGACAGGGTCTACGAGCAGTACTTC. Its translation: CAGWDRVYEQYF.

Ten or more counts support this clonotype. J is TRBJ1-2 and V is TRBV29-1, with 7 bases lining up with TRBD1. Trimming removed 6 bases from V and 3 bases from J; junction bases left unmatched: 7. Germline loops: CDR1 SQVTM, CDR2 ANQGSEA. There are 13 residues in the CDR3. The DNA of the CDR3 is TGCAGCGTCGGGACAGATAGCGACTATGGCTACACCTTC. Translation: CSVGTDSDYGYTF. The full variable domain, completed using reference TRBV29-1 and TRBJ1-2, is SAVISQKPSRDICQRGTSLTIQCQVDSQVTMMFWYRQQPGQSLTLIATANQGSEATYESGFVIDKFPISRPNLTFSTLTVSNMSPEDSSIYLCSVGTDSDYGYTFGSGTRLTVV.

In its sample, this clonotype was seen many times. The chain employs TRBV20-1 and TRBJ2-3; 13 bases map to TRBD2. With V trimmed by 6 bases and J by 2 bases, 8 bases remained unmatched. The CDR3 spans 16 residues. Germline CDR1 reads DFQATT; CDR2 reads SNEGSKA (reference sequence). CDR3 amino acids: CSAHPTSGGDTDTQYF. CDR3 DNA sequence: TGCAGTGCCCACCCTACTAGCGGGGGGGACACAGATACGCAGTATTTT.

This clonotype appeared many times. This rearrangement joins TRBV5-1 to TRBJ2-2; 7 bases align to TRBD2. This CDR3 has 15 amino acids. CDR1 is SGHRS, CDR2 YFSETQ, per germline. Trimming cost V 4 bases and J 0 bases; bases outside gene matches: 3. This CDR3 reads CASSTLAANTGELFF. For the CDR3, the DNA is TGCGCCAGCAGCACCCTAGCGGCGAACACCGGGGAGCTGTTTTTT.

This clonotype was seen ten or more times. The J gene is TRBJ2-1, the V gene TRBV6-5; 10 nucleotides line up with TRBD2. V lost 2 bases to trimming and J lost 7 bases; unmatched junction nucleotides: 5. The CDR3 is made up of 15 amino acids. Per germline, CDR1 MNHEY and CDR2 SVGAGI. The CDR3 DNA sequence: TGTGCCAGCAGTTACGCTAGCGGGAGTGGTAATGAGCAGTTCTTC. It yields the protein CASSYASGSGNEQFF.

The table lists this clonotype with many counts. The gene calls are TRBV18 and TRBJ2-7, with D possibly being TRBD2 (5 bases). There are 15 residues in the CDR3. Trimming stripped 2 bases from V and 5 bases from J, with 16 bases between. The germline gives CDR1 KGHSH, CDR2 LQKENI. The CDR3 bases are TGTGCCAGCTCACCAACCGCGAGAGGGCCCGACGAGCAGTACTTC. It is translated as CASSPTARGPDEQYF. Supplemented by reference TRBV18 and TRBJ2-7, the full variable domain reads NAGVMQNPRHLVRRRGQEARLRCSPMKGHSHVYWYRQLPEEGLKFMVYLQKENIIDESGMPKERFSAEFPKEGPSILRIQQVVRGDSAAYFCASSPTARGPDEQYFGPGTRLTVT.

This clonotype was observed at least ten times. The genes are TRBV19 and TRBJ1-4, with 7 bases fitting TRBD1. Germline lookup yields CDR1 LNHDA and CDR2 SQIVND (reference sequence). The V segment lost 7 bases and the J segment 8 bases; nucleotides outside the gene matches: 16. The CDR3 spans 16 residues. DNA of the CDR3: TGTGCCAGTAATCGAGGGACAGCCCACGGTCGGGAAAAACTGTTTTTT. It specifies CASNRGTAHGREKLFF.

The CDR3 coding sequence is TGTGCCAGCAGTCCTAGCAGGACCTCCTACGAGCAGTACTTC. Translation gives CASSPSRTSYEQYF. This chain joins TRBV2 and TRBJ2-7, with D perhaps TRBD2 (5 bases). V was trimmed by 5 bases and J by 0 bases, leaving 11 bases between them. The length of the CDR3 is 14 residues. Germline-derived CDR1 and CDR2 are SNHLY and FYNNEI.

This clonotype has ten or more counts. V and J are TRBV18 and TRBJ2-7; 10 nucleotides agree with TRBD1. CDR3 length: 13 residues. The germline CDR1 and CDR2 sequences are KGHSH and LQKENI. Trimming removed 6 bases from V and 5 bases from J; junction bases left unmatched: 4. CDR3 sequence: CASSWDRGNEQYF. The CDR3 nucleotides read TGTGCCAGCTCCTGGGACAGGGGAAACGAGCAGTACTTC.

A few counts support this clonotype. The chain combines TRBV18 with TRBJ2-1; D is ambiguous. V was trimmed by 6 bases and J by 6 bases, leaving 12 bases between them. CDR3 length: 13 amino acids. CDR1 is KGHSH and CDR2 is LQKENI in the germline V gene. CDR3 protein: CASSLDTINEQFF. In nucleotides, the CDR3 is TGTGCCAGCTCCCTCGACACAATCAATGAGCAGTTCTTC.

The V and J genes are TRBV10-3 and TRBJ1-1; 11 bases are a match to TRBD1. J was trimmed by 14 bases and V by 10 bases; bases with no gene match: 24. The CDR3 runs 16 residues. Germline V gene sequence: CDR1 ENHRY, CDR2 SYGVKD. CDR3 loop: CASGERTGGANTEVFF. The CDR3 DNA reads as TGTGCCAGCGGTGAAAGGACAGGGGGCGCGAACACAGAAGTCTTCTTT.

This clonotype was detected many times. This rearrangement joins TRBV6-6 to TRBJ1-6; 9 positions match TRBD1. J gave up 7 bases and V 5 bases, and 9 bases lay outside the gene matches. Germline V CDR1 and CDR2: MNHNY, SVGAGI (reference sequence). This CDR3 has 16 residues. DNA for the CDR3: TGTGCCAGCAGTAAAACAGGGGGCTTAGGGAATTCACCCCTCCACTTT. This encodes CASSKTGGLGNSPLHF.

The chain carries TRBV29-1 and TRBJ2-7; the D is unclear. Germline lookup yields CDR1 SQVTM and CDR2 ANQGSEA. The CDR3 has 11 amino acids. Trimming stripped 6 bases from V and 5 bases from J, with 11 bases between. The CDR3 DNA follows: TGCAGCGTGCGTAGATCTGACGAGCAGTACTTC. This codes for CSVRRSDEQYF.

This clonotype was counted only a few times. The rearrangement links TRBV5-1 to TRBJ2-7; 8 bases are a match to TRBD1. Germline CDR1 SGHRS, CDR2 YFSETQ. The CDR3 runs 14 residues. V was clipped by 2 bases and J by 6 bases; unmatched bases: 7. The CDR3 here is CASSLDRGFSEQYF. The CDR3 nucleotides read TGCGCCAGCAGCTTAGACAGGGGATTCTCCGAGCAGTACTTC.

This clonotype was seen repeatedly, ten times or more. For the CDR3, the DNA is TGTGCCAGCAGTTTACTTCGGACAGGGGTTCGGGAGACCCAGTACTTC. Translated: CASSLLRTGVRETQYF. This sequence joins TRBV12-3 or TRBV12-4 and TRBJ2-5; TRBD1 agrees at 9 bases. V was pared by 2 bases and J by 5 bases, with 9 bases of the junction left unmatched. The CDR3 covers 16 residues.

This clonotype came up many times. CDR3 sequence reads: CASSQDINEQFF. CDR3 bases: TGTGCCAGCAGCCAGGACATCAATGAGCAGTTCTTC. The chain is built from TRBV7-3 and TRBJ2-1; weak D call: TRBD1 (5 bases). The germline V gene encodes CDR1 SGHTA and CDR2 FQGTGA. There are 12 residues in the CDR3. With 5 bases removed from V and 6 bases from J, the gap between germline ends came to 8 bases.

This clonotype has a handful of counts. The J gene is TRBJ2-1, the V gene TRBV7-2; 9 nucleotides align to TRBD1. Germline V lookup: CDR1 SGHTA, CDR2 FQGNSA. The CDR3 loop spans 15 amino acids. With V trimmed by 5 bases and J by 3 bases, 5 bases remained unmatched. The CDR3 DNA reads as TGTGCCAGCAGCCCCCGGGACAGGGTCTACAATGAGCAGTTCTTC. Translating gives CASSPRDRVYNEQFF.

In its sample, this clonotype was seen many times. J is TRBJ2-1 and V is TRBV24-1; no clear D. The CDR3 is 16 residues long. Germline CDR1 is KGHDR and CDR2 is SFDVKD. The ends were cut back, 7 bases at V and 4 bases at J, with 19 bases in the middle. As DNA, the CDR3 is TGTGCCACCAGCCCCGTAGACACGGAACAATACAATGAGCAGTTCTTC. It codes for CATSPVDTEQYNEQFF.

The rearrangement joins TRBV5-6 to TRBJ2-7; 9 nucleotides match TRBD1. This CDR3 spans 15 amino acids. Germline lookup yields CDR1 SGHDT and CDR2 YYEEEE. Unmatched junction bases numbered 8, after V lost 4 bases and J lost 3 bases. DNA for the CDR3: TGTGCCAGCAGCCGCCGACAGGGGGTATTCTACGAGCAGTACTTC. It specifies CASSRRQGVFYEQYF.

This clonotype showed up many times. The chain joins TRBV4-1 to TRBJ1-5; D is possibly TRBD1 (6 bases). Trimming left V 2 bases short and J 2 bases short, with 10 bases between. The CDR3 sequence is 15 residues long. Germline assignment: CDR1 MGHRA and CDR2 YSYEKL. The CDR3 is CASSQRGQGNQPQHF. The CDR3 DNA reads TGCGCCAGCAGCCAACGGGGGCAGGGCAATCAGCCCCAGCATTTT.

This clonotype was seen many times. J is TRBJ1-3 and V is TRBV7-9; D is uncertain. Germline CDR1 and CDR2: SEHNR and FQNEAQ (reference sequence). This CDR3 is 13 amino acids long. The V end was cut by 6 bases, the J end by 3 bases, with 9 bases between. This CDR3 reads CASSPNSGNTIYF. CDR3 DNA sequence: TGTGCCAGCAGTCCAAACAGTGGAAACACCATATATTTT.